In its sample, the clone carrying this T cell receptor beta chain was seen once. Its target is unknown. Treatment denoted: oral pan-JAK inhibitor, 5-10 mg twice daily. The data derive from a study of CD8+ T cells in alopecia areata. Whole-study results and caveats: While tofacitinib was given, many expanded lesional clones persisted in scalp and blood. Just one nonresponder means the tie between baseline CD8+ expansion and response stays uncertain.

V lost 0 bases and J lost 8, with 8 bases in between. There are 13 residues in the CDR3. Germline-derived CDR1 and CDR2 are PRHDT and FYEKMQ (reference sequence). Sequencing templates came from extracted RNA that was reverse transcribed into cDNA. TCRdb's copy holds only in-frame clones and misses some; the assay was immunoSEQ multiplex PCR. The sample records 90,000 or so clones, 44% being singletons. The chain combines TRBV13 with TRBJ2-1; no clear D gene. The TCR comes from a human donor with alopecia areata. The sequencing used CD8+ T cells sorted from blood, collected at week 24, from a patient treated with tofacitinib. CDR3 amino acids: CASSLGRRHEQFF. The DNA for the CDR3 is TGTGCCAGCAGCTTAGGCCGCCGCCATGAGCAGTTCTTC.